This TCR beta chain was sequenced for a study of T cells in women clearing cervical HPV infection. Findings of the study overall: CIN3+ cases had significantly higher TCR richness than controls; evenness did not differ.

As regards this clone: Its specificity is unknown. Read sequence stops 3 residues before the CDR3 end, and the germline J gene provides the missing end.

The CDR3 is 15 residues long. The germline gives CDR1 MRHNA, CDR2 SNTAGT. V lost 0 bases, J lost 4 bases, and 0 bases stayed unmatched. Here immunoSEQ multiplex PCR was the method, and the copy in TCRdb shows in-frame clones only, minus some. The sample holds approximately 18,000 clones. Material: blood buffy coat. The sequence came from a woman aged 18 to 75 with a cervical HPV16 infection that either progressed to CIN3+ or cleared (not recorded which). This rearrangement joins TRBV6-4 to TRBJ2-3; 11 positions match TRBD2. This CDR3 reads CASSDSSGGADTQYF. The CDR3 DNA, read in part, is TGTGCCAGCAGTGACTCTAGCGGGGGGGCAGATACG.